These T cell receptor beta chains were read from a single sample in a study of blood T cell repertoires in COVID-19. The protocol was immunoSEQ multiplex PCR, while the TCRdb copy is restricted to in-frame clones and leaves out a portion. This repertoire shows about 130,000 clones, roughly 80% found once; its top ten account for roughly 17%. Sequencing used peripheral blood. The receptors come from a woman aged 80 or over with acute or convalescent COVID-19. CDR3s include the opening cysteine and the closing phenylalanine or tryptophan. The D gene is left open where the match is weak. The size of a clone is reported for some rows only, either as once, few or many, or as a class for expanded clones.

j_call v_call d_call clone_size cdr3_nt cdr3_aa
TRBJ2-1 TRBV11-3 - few TGTGCCAGCAGCCCAACCTCTAGCAGCGAGCAGTTCTTC CASSPTSSSEQFF
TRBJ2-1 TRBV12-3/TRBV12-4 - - TGTGCCAGCACTGAGGGGGGGGTGAATGAGCAGTTCTTC CASTEGGVNEQFF
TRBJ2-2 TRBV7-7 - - TGTGCCAGCAGGGGCGACGCGAACACCGGGGAGCTGTTTTTT CASRGDANTGELFF
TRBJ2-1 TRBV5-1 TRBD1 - TGCGCCAGCAGCTCCGGACAGGCTGGGGGCAATGAGCAGTTCTTC CASSSGQAGGNEQFF
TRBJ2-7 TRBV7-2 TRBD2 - TGTGCCAGCAGCTTTGCTCTAGCGGGACCCAACGAGCAGTACTTC CASSFALAGPNEQYF
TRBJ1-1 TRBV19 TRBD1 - TGTGCCAGTACCGACTACAGGGGGCGATCGAGTGAAGCTTTCTTT CASTDYRGRSSEAFF
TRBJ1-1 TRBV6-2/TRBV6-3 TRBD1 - TGTGCCAGCAGTTATACATGGACAGGGGACACTGAAGCTTTCTTT CASSYTWTGDTEAFF
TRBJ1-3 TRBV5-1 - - TGCGCCAGCAGCTTGGCCCCCGCAGGGGTCTCTGGAAACACCATATATTTT CASSLAPAGVSGNTIYF
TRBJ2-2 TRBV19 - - TGTGCCAGTAGTATTCGAGGGCTAGACACCGGGGAGCTGTTTTTT CASSIRGLDTGELFF
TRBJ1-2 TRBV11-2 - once TGTGCCAGCAGCTTAGAATCCCAGGCCACCTTC CASSLESQATF
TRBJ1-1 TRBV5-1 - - TGCGCCAGCAGCTTGGGGCAGGGAAGGGGGAACACTGAAGCTTTCTTT CASSLGQGRGNTEAFF
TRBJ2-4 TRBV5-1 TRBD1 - TGCGCCAGCAGAGCGGGACAGGGGATGGGCAAAAACATTCAGTACTTC CASRAGQGMGKNIQYF
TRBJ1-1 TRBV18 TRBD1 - TGTGCCAGCTCACCAGACTCCGGGACAGGGTTCACTGAAGCTTTCTTT CASSPDSGTGFTEAFF
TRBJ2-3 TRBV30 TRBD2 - TGTGCCTGGAAATATAGCGGGGCCACAGATACGCAGTATTTT CAWKYSGATDTQYF
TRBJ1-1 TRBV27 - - TGTGCCAGCAGAGCGGACCGATTGAACACTGAAGCTTTCTTT CASRADRLNTEAFF
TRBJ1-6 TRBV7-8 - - TGTGCCAGCAGCCTCTGGTACAGCAATTCACCCCTCCACTTT CASSLWYSNSPLHF
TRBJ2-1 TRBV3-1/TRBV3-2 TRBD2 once TGTGCCAGCAGCCCGCAACTAGCGTCCTACAATGAGCAGTTCTTC CASSPQLASYNEQFF
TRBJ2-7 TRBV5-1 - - TGCGCCAGCAGCTGGGGGCCGACAGACGAAGAGTACGAGCAGTACTTC CASSWGPTDEEYEQYF
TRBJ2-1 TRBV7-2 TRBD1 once TGTGCCAGCAGTCGGCAACAGGGGTTTCATGAGCAGTTCTTC CASSRQQGFHEQFF
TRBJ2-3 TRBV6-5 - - TGTGCCAGCAGTCCCACAGGGTCCTACACAGATACGCAGTATTTT CASSPTGSYTDTQYF
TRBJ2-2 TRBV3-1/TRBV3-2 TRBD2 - TGTGCCAGCGCGGGGGAAAAAGTCACCGGGGAGCTGTTTTTT CASAGEKVTGELFF
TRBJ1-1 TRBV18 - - TGTGCCAGCTCACCCCGACAGGAGGCAGCTTTCTTT CASSPRQEAAFF
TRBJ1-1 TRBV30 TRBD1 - TGTGCCTCGGAGGGGACAGGGGGCGCTTATACTGAAGCTTTCTTT CASEGTGGAYTEAFF
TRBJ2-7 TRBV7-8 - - TGTGCCACCTCCCAGGGGGGCGGGTCCTACGAGCAGTACTTC CATSQGGGSYEQYF
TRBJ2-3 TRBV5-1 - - TGCGCCAGCAGCTTGTCCGGGACTAGCACAGATACGCAGTATTTT CASSLSGTSTDTQYF
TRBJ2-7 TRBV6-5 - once TGTGCCAGCAGTTACTCGGGGACAAGCCCGGGGTACGAGCAGTACTTC CASSYSGTSPGYEQYF
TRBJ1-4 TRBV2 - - TGTGCCAGCAGTGCCGACAGGACTAATGAAAAACTGTTTTTT CASSADRTNEKLFF
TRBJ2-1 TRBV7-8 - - TGTGCCAGCAGCTTCGAGACTAGAAGCTACAATGAGCAGTTCTTC CASSFETRSYNEQFF
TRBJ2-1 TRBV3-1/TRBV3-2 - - TGTGCCAGCAGCCAAGACAGGGTCAGATACAATGAGCAGTTCTTC CASSQDRVRYNEQFF
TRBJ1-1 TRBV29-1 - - TGCAGCGTCGCCCTGCAGGGGCGTACTGAAGCTTTCTTT CSVALQGRTEAFF
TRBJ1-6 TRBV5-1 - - TGCGCCAGCAGCTTCCTGGGGGGTTCCAGGAATTCACCCCTCCACTTT CASSFLGGSRNSPLHF
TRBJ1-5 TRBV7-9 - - TGTGCCAGCAGCTTAGGGAGTCAGCCCCAGCATTTT CASSLGSQPQHF
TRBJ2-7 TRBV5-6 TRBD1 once TGTGCCAGCAGCTTACGCCGGGACAGGGGAAAAAACGAGCAGTACTTC CASSLRRDRGKNEQYF
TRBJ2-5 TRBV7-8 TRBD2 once TGTGCCAGCAGGCGCCGCACCGGGACTAGCGGGAAAGAGACCCAGTACTTC CASRRRTGTSGKETQYF
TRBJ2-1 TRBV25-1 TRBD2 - TGTGCCAGCAGTGGGACTAGCGGTTACAATGAGCAGTTCTTC CASSGTSGYNEQFF
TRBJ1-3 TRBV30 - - TGTGCCTGGAGTTACAGGGTCGGAAACACCATATATTTT CAWSYRVGNTIYF
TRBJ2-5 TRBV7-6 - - TGTGCCAGCAGCCGTCGAGGGACATCCCGCGAAGAGACCCAGTACTTC CASSRRGTSREETQYF
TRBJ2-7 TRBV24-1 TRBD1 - TGTGCCACCAGTGGGGGACAGGGAGGATCGAAATACGAGCAGTACTTC CATSGGQGGSKYEQYF
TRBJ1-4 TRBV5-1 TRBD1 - TGCGCCAGCAGCTCACAGGGGGCGCAGGTGGGGGAAAAACTGTTTTTT CASSSQGAQVGEKLFF
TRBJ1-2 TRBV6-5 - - TGTGCCAGCAGTTCGGACTCCCCGTCCTATGGCTACACCTTC CASSSDSPSYGYTF
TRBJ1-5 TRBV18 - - TGTGCCAGCTCACCCGACAGGTCTCAGCCCCAGCATTTT CASSPDRSQPQHF